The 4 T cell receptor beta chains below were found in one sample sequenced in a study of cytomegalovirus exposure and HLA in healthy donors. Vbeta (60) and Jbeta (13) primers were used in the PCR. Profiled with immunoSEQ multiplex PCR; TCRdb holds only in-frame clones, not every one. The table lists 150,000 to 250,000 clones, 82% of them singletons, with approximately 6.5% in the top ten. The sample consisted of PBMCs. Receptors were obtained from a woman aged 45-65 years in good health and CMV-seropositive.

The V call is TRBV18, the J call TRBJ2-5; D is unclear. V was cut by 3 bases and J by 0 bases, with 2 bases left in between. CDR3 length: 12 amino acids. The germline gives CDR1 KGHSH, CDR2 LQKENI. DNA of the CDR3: TGTGCCAGCTCACCCTACCAAGAGACCCAGTACTTC. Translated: CASSPYQETQYF.

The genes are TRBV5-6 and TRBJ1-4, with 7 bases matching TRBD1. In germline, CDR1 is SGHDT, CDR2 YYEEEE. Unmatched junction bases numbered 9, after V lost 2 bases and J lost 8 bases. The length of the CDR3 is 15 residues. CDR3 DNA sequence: TGTGCCAGCAGCTTAGCCACAGGGGTATGGGAAAAACTGTTTTTT. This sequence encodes CASSLATGVWEKLFF. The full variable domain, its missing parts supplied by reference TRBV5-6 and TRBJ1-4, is DAGVTQSPTHLIKTRGQQVTLRCSPKSGHDTVSWYQQALGQGPQFIFQYYEEEERQRGNFPDRFSGHQFPNYSSELNVNALLLGDSALYLCASSLATGVWEKLFFGSGTQLSVL.

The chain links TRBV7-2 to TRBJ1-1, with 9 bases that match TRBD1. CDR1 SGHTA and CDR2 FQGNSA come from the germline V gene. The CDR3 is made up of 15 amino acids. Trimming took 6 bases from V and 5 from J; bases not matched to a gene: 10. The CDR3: CASSLGQGWVTEAFF. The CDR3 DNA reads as TGTGCCAGCAGTTTGGGACAGGGTTGGGTGACTGAAGCTTTCTTT.

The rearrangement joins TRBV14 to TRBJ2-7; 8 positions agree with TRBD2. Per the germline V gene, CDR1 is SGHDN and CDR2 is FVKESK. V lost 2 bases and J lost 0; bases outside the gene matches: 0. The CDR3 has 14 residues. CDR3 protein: CASSQSGSSYEQYF. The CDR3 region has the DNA TGTGCCAGCAGCCAAAGCGGGAGCTCCTACGAGCAGTACTTC.